The entry that follows covers one T cell receptor (beta chain) sequence. The antigen is unknown. The data derive from a study of beta chain features in type 1 diabetes. Study-wide results and limits: For Type 1 diabetes patients, all four CD4+ subsets carried TCRB CDR3s that were moderately but significantly shorter.

Sorted cells reached over 98% purity in every population. The authors reverse transcribed all of the isolated RNA, so sequencing captured expressed TCRB transcripts. Measured with immunoSEQ multiplex PCR; TCRdb has only the in-frame clones, and not every one. This sample has 600,000 to 650,000 clones, with around 15% found just once. Germline loops: CDR1 SEHNR, CDR2 FQNEAQ (reference sequence). The CDR3 runs to 14 residues. The V gene end was trimmed by 5 bases and the J gene end by 9 bases; junction bases not matched to a gene: 6. The genes are TRBV7-9 and TRBJ2-7, with TRBD2 matching over 14 bases. Sequencing input: naive CD4+ T cells from blood. The TCR was taken from a man aged 18-30 years in good health. CDR3 in amino acids: CASSPGLAGEVQYF. The CDR3 coding sequence is TGTGCCAGCAGCCCGGGACTAGCGGGGGAGGTGCAGTACTTC.